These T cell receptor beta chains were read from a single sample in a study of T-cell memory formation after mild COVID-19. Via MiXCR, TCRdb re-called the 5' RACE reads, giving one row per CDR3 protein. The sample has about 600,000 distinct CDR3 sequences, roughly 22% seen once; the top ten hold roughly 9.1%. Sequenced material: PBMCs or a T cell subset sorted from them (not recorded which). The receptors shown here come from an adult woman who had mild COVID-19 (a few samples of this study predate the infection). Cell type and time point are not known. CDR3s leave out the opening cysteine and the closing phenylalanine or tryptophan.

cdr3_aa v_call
ASSVRGGRAETQY TRBV9
ASTPGTGVYEQY TRBV5-4
ASSRDRDTYGYT TRBV18
ASTPGLAFPNEQF TRBV27
ASSLAPTARGYT TRBV7-2
ASSQELVSYEQY TRBV4-2
SARLPDYEQY TRBV20-1
SARDSWNYEQY TRBV20-1
ASSDPTGRGGTDTQY TRBV25-1
ASRGSSYGYT TRBV6-5
SAREGGSNYGYT TRBV20-1
ASRQTANTGELF TRBV4-1
AWNPQRTASMNTEAF TRBV30
ASSQDPGGYT TRBV4-1
ASSLITGTRDEQY TRBV5-5
ASSQLGSTSGAYNEQF TRBV4-2
ASSSGVKDTEAF TRBV5-1
ASSLGVAGGPFNEQF TRBV5-1
ASSATGTGPNTGELF TRBV13
ASSVGLAEGPRPTQY TRBV9
ASSAVEGYGYT TRBV6-1
ASSFGQWNYGYT TRBV5-1
ASSPGRMGSPLH TRBV12-3/TRBV12-4
ASSLTTSMSYNEQF TRBV5-1
ASSYSNRDRGSQY TRBV6-5
ATLHLGGTGELF TRBV7-7
ASSVSTNEKLF TRBV9
ASSEYHYEQY TRBV25-1
ATSDQSTDHGANVLT TRBV24-1
ASSDRSSSYEQY TRBV6-1
ASSKQGRTNEKLF TRBV27
ASSFETGTSGTQY TRBV7-8
ASSPGGLDIQY TRBV7-6
ASSETGPYNEQF TRBV6-5
ASSQAFGGGFTGELF TRBV4-3
ASTQGAGLWGYT TRBV12-3/TRBV12-4
SAGRTSGRLNTQY TRBV20-1
ASSLSYRNTEAF TRBV5-1
ASSGRQDPAGYEQY TRBV25-1
ASSYRPYQETQY TRBV6-6
ASSTGRGYEQY TRBV7-2
ASSVGDLGNTEAF TRBV9
ASRLAGSTGNTEAF TRBV7-6
ASSFSVPRTSGEQF TRBV7-2